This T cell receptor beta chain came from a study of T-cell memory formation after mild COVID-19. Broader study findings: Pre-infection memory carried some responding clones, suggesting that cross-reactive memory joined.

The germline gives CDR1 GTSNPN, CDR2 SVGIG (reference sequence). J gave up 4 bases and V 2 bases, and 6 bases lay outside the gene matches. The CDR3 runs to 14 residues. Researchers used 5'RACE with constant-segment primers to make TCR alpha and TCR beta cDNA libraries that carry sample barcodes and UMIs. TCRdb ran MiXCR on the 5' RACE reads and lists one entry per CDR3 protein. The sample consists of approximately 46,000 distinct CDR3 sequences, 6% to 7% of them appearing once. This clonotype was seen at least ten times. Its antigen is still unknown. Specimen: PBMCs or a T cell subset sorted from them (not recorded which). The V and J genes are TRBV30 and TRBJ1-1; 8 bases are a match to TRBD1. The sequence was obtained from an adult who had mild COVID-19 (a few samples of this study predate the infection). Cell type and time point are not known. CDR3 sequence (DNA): TGTGCCTGGAGTCAACAGGGGGGAGGCACTGAAGCTTTCTTT. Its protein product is CAWSQQGGGTEAFF.